These 25 T cell receptor beta chains originate from one sample sequenced in a study of T-cell reconstitution after alpha-beta-depleted transplantation in children (dated by TCRdb to the mid-2010s). The treatment or condition label here, explained by the study, means: allogeneic hematopoietic cell transplantation with graft depleted of TCRalphabeta T cells and CD19 B cells. The library was obtained by PCR. The instrument given in TCRdb is Illumina HiSeq 2500. Molecular barcoding was employed in the preparation of TCR libraries, with unique molecular identifiers being used to normalize TCRbeta repertoire quantification. TCRdb passed the public sequencing reads through fastp at Q25 and MiXCR, retaining productive beta sequences. Each entry merges the rows of one CDR3 protein and shows their most common DNA and genes. The sample table contains 200,000 to 250,000 distinct CDR3 sequences; only one count was recorded for roughly 8.2% of them. 6.3% of the sample is held by the ten biggest clonotypes.

This material consisted of PBMCs, mostly from graft donor cells, taken 180 days after TCRalphabeta/CD19-depleted stem cell transplant. These receptors were taken from a male patient aged 10 to 17 who had a stem cell transplant for acute lymphoblastic leukemia, so the T cells may come from the graft donor.

The table lists this clonotype with many counts. The chain joins TRBV7-2 to TRBJ2-7, with D possibly TRBD1 on 5 matching bases. Germline V gene sequence: CDR1 SGHTA, CDR2 FQGNSA. The CDR3 totals 12 residues. V dropped 5 bases and J dropped 3 bases, with 8 bases sitting between them. The CDR3 bases are TGTGCCAGCAGCGGGGCCAGCTACGAGCAGTACTTC. It codes for CASSGASYEQYF.

This clonotype was observed many times. The V call is TRBV29-1, the J call TRBJ2-7; TRBD2 is a possible D gene (6 bases). The V end lost 6 bases, the J end lost 2 bases, and 20 bases lay between the germline ends. Germline V lookup: CDR1 SQVTM, CDR2 ANQGSEA. This CDR3 region has 15 residues. Here the CDR3 DNA reads TGCAGCGTCCTTACTACCGGGACTTTCACCTACGAGCAGTACTTC. It translates to CSVLTTGTFTYEQYF.

V gene TRBV5-6 combines with J gene TRBJ2-3; the D call may be TRBD1 or TRBD2 (5 bases each). Germline CDR1 is SGHDT and CDR2 is YYEEEE. V was clipped by 8 bases and J by 6 bases, with 22 bases between them. CDR3 length: 15 residues. This chain's CDR3 is CARSPGQAMADTQYF. The CDR3 region has the DNA TGTGCCAGGAGCCCGGGGCAAGCGATGGCCGATACGCAGTATTTT.

This clonotype was counted at least ten times. This rearrangement joins TRBV7-8 to TRBJ1-1; tentatively, D is TRBD1 (5 bases). The CDR3 sequence is 11 residues long. The V gene's germline CDR1 is SGHVS and CDR2 FQNEAQ. Trimming took 5 bases from V and 8 from J, leaving 9 bases between them. The chain's CDR3 is CASSPRTEAFF. The DNA for the CDR3 is TGTGCCAGCAGCCCCAGGACAGAAGCTTTCTTT.

Notes on this clonotype: With a much larger clone just one base away, this may be a read error. V is TRBV28 and J is TRBJ2-5, with D possibly TRBD1 on 6 matching bases. Trimming left V 10 bases short and J 4 bases short, with 13 bases between. Germline CDR1 MDHEN, CDR2 SYDVKM. The CDR3 is 12 residues long. The CDR3 nucleotides are TGTGCCACCATAGGGGGAAGAGAGACCCAGTACTTC. Protein sequence: CATIGGRETQYF.

This clonotype was observed many times. The chain uses TRBV7-2 and TRBJ2-1; D gene unclear. V was trimmed by 4 bases and J by 6 bases, leaving 7 bases between them. This CDR3 is built from 12 residues. Germline CDR1 SGHTA, CDR2 FQGNSA. The DNA for the CDR3 is TGTGCCAGCAGCTCATACGGCAATGAGCAGTTCTTC. Encoded protein: CASSSYGNEQFF. Based on the CDR3 plus reference TRBV7-2 and TRBJ2-1, the full variable domain is GAGVSQSPSNKVTEKGKDVELRCDPISGHTALYWYRQSLGQGLEFLIYFQGNSAPDKSGLPSDRFSAERTGGSVSTLTIQRTQQEDSAVYLCASSSYGNEQFFGPGTRLTVL.

This clonotype was seen ten or more times. The rearrangement links TRBV7-8 to TRBJ2-5, with TRBD2 matching 9 bases. V lost 5 bases to trimming and J lost 7 bases; unmatched junction nucleotides: 8. The germline V gene has CDR1 SGHVS and CDR2 FQNEAQ. The CDR3 contains 14 residues. CDR3 in amino acids: CASSPGLAFGTQYF. The CDR3 DNA sequence: TGTGCCAGCAGCCCCGGACTAGCGTTCGGGACCCAGTACTTC.

The sample holds many counts of this clonotype. V is TRBV28 and J is TRBJ2-1; 9 nucleotides agree with TRBD2. The V and J ends lost 3 bases and 3 bases, in that order; junction bases with no gene match: 3. The CDR3 has 15 amino acids. Germline V gene sequence: CDR1 MDHEN, CDR2 SYDVKM. The CDR3 spells CASSFGGRGYNEQFF. Written as DNA, the CDR3 is TGTGCCAGCAGTTTCGGCGGGAGGGGCTACAATGAGCAGTTCTTC.

This clonotype was observed at least ten times. The rearrangement links TRBV4-1 to TRBJ2-3, with TRBD1 identical over 7 bases. The CDR3 totals 17 residues. In germline, CDR1 is MGHRA, CDR2 YSYEKL. V trimming: 2 bases; J trimming: 2 bases; junction bases outside the gene matches: 10. The CDR3 DNA reads TGCGCCAGCAGCCAACGGTCACAGGGGTCCCTCACAGATACGCAGTATTTT. Its protein is CASSQRSQGSLTDTQYF.

Ten or more counts support this clonotype. V usage is TRBV29-1 and J usage is TRBJ2-3; 7 nucleotides agree with TRBD2. The V segment lost 4 bases and the J segment 8 bases; nucleotides outside the gene matches: 9. There are 13 residues in the CDR3. The V gene's germline CDR1 is SQVTM and CDR2 ANQGSEA. The CDR3, as DNA: TGCAGCGTTGTGGCTAGCGGAATCACTACGCAGTATTTT. Amino acid sequence: CSVVASGITTQYF.

This clonotype was seen repeatedly, ten times or more. This chain joins TRBV4-1 and TRBJ1-2; TRBD1 is a possible D gene (6 bases). The V end lost 0 bases, the J end lost 7 bases, and 15 bases lay between the germline ends. The V gene's germline CDR1 is MGHRA and CDR2 YSYEKL. There are 15 residues in the CDR3. The CDR3 nucleotides are TGCGCCAGCAGCCAAGATGGTCAGGGGAAGGGTGGCTACACCTTC. It specifies CASSQDGQGKGGYTF.

This clonotype was counted many times. The V call is TRBV29-1, the J call TRBJ2-2; 8 bases align to TRBD2. Germline CDR1 and CDR2: SQVTM and ANQGSEA. The CDR3 length is 20 residues. Unmatched junction bases numbered 16, after V lost 0 bases and J lost 1 base. The CDR3: CSVEDEGGASGPWNTGELFF. CDR3 nucleotides: TGCAGCGTTGAAGACGAAGGGGGGGCTAGCGGGCCGTGGAACACCGGGGAGCTGTTTTTT.

Worth noting for this clonotype: A much more abundant neighbour one base away suggests this may be a read error. CDR3 bases: TGTGCCAGCAGTACGATCCCGACCGGGGAGCTGTTTTTT. Translation gives CASSTIPTGELFF. The V and J genes are TRBV28 and TRBJ2-2; no firm D call. Per the germline V gene, CDR1 is MDHEN and CDR2 is SYDVKM. Trimming pared 5 bases from V and 5 bases from J, leaving 9 bases between. The CDR3 spans 13 residues.

To note about this clonotype: With a much larger clone just one base away, this may be a read error. Because the CDR3 is missing its conserved closing phenylalanine or tryptophan, this is likely a read error. V usage is TRBV3-1 and J usage is TRBJ1-5; D remains ambiguous. This CDR3 spans 15 amino acids. Germline V CDR1 and CDR2: LGHDT, YNNKEL (reference sequence). Trimming removed 0 bases at V and 3 bases at J, with 9 bases between. Here the CDR3 DNA reads TGTGCCAGCAGCCAAGAGGGCAGCGACAATCAGCCCCAGCATTGT. Its translation is CASSQEGSDNQPQHC.

This clonotype was recorded a few times. V usage is TRBV5-1 and J usage is TRBJ2-7, with D uncertain. Germline lookup yields CDR1 SGHRS and CDR2 YFSETQ. This CDR3 region has 14 residues. With 4 bases removed from V and 2 bases from J, the gap between germline ends came to 13 bases. CDR3 nucleotide sequence: TGCGCCAGCAGCATCCGGGCCTTTCCCTACGAGCAGTACTTC. This translates into CASSIRAFPYEQYF.

This clonotype was recorded at least ten times. The J gene is TRBJ1-2, the V gene TRBV7-2; D is perhaps TRBD1 (6 bases). The V gene's germline CDR1 is SGHTA and CDR2 FQGNSA. V lost 5 bases, J lost 5 bases, and 9 bases lay in between. The CDR3 extends over 12 amino acids. Written as DNA, the CDR3 is TGTGCCAGCAGCCCGCAGGGGTATGGCTACACCTTC. It specifies CASSPQGYGYTF.

This clonotype was recorded many times. V and J are TRBV27 and TRBJ2-7, with unresolved D. This CDR3 spans 14 amino acids. V lost 2 bases, J lost 2 bases, and 10 bases lay in between. Germline assignment: CDR1 MNHEY and CDR2 SMNVEV (reference sequence). The CDR3 loop is CASSLARKTYEQYF. The CDR3 DNA reads TGTGCCAGCAGTTTAGCCAGGAAGACCTACGAGCAGTACTTC.

The chain uses TRBV2 and TRBJ2-6; TRBD1 matches at 9 bases. The germline CDR1 and CDR2 sequences are SNHLY and FYNNEI. Unmatched junction bases numbered 6, after V lost 6 bases and J lost 0 bases. The CDR3 consists of 17 residues. For the CDR3, the DNA is TGTGCCAGCAGGAGGGACAGGGCGCTCTCTGGGGCCAACGTCCTGACTTTC. Translated, it gives CASRRDRALSGANVLTF.

In its sample, this clonotype was seen many times. The V and J genes are TRBV12-3 or TRBV12-4 and TRBJ2-1; a weak D match, TRBD2 (5 bases). This CDR3 region has 15 residues. Trimming pared 3 bases from V and 2 bases from J, leaving 11 bases between. This CDR3 reads CASSLPTGTYNEQFF. CDR3 in DNA: TGTGCCAGCAGTTTGCCGACGGGAACCTACAATGAGCAGTTCTTC.

This clonotype was counted many times. CDR3 in amino acids: CASSFFPGASGAELGPYEQYF. CDR3 nucleotide sequence: TGTGCCAGCAGTTTTTTCCCGGGAGCTAGCGGAGCGGAGTTAGGCCCCTACGAGCAGTACTTC. The chain uses TRBV12-3 or TRBV12-4 and TRBJ2-7, with 7 bases identical to TRBD2. The CDR3 totals 21 residues. V was clipped by 3 bases and J by 2 bases; unmatched bases: 25.

This clonotype has more than one count but fewer than ten. V and J are TRBV7-9 and TRBJ2-4; 8 bases are shared with TRBD1. In germline, CDR1 is SEHNR, CDR2 FQNEAQ (reference sequence). J lost 6 bases, V lost 4 bases, and 11 bases had no gene match. This CDR3 contains 16 residues. CDR3 sequence: CASSSQAPGGRNIQYF. The CDR3 DNA reads as TGTGCCAGCAGCTCTCAGGCCCCAGGGGGCAGAAACATTCAGTACTTC.

This clonotype was seen repeatedly, ten times or more. The CDR3 coding sequence is TGCAGTGCTCAGGGACAGGGGCCAACTGAAGCTTTCTTT. Its translation is CSAQGQGPTEAFF. This chain joins TRBV20-1 and TRBJ1-1; 10 bases are a match to TRBD1. The CDR3 has 13 amino acids. Germline lookup yields CDR1 DFQATT and CDR2 SNEGSKA (reference sequence). V shed 5 bases and J 5 bases; nucleotides not matched to a gene: 5.

Many counts were recorded for this clonotype. The chain recombines TRBV6-2 or TRBV6-3 with TRBJ2-2; D is uncertain. The CDR3 extends over 12 amino acids. The V end lost 4 bases, the J end lost 5 bases, and 5 bases lay between the germline ends. From germline, CDR1 is MNHEY and CDR2 SVGEGT. The CDR3 sequence: CASSWSTGELFF. Here the CDR3 DNA reads TGTGCCAGCAGTTGGTCGACCGGGGAGCTGTTTTTT.

This clonotype was picked up many times. The chain recombines TRBV5-1 with TRBJ2-6; 9 bases map to TRBD2. V lost 0 bases, J lost 0 bases, and 10 bases stayed unmatched. The CDR3 length is 20 residues. Germline lookup yields CDR1 SGHRS and CDR2 YFSETQ. The CDR3 DNA reads TGCGCCAGCAGCTTGGGGGCAGACCTAGCGGGAATCTCTGGGGCCAACGTCCTGACTTTC. Its translation: CASSLGADLAGISGANVLTF.

This clonotype was detected ten times or more. J is TRBJ2-4 and V is TRBV4-2; possibly TRBD2 for D (6 bases). The germline V gene has CDR1 LGHNA and CDR2 YNFKEQ. This CDR3 region has 14 residues. The V gene lost 2 bases and the J gene lost 8 bases, with 13 bases spanning the gap. This CDR3 is CASSQRAGTDIQYF. As DNA, the CDR3 is TGTGCCAGCAGCCAAAGGGCGGGGACGGACATTCAGTACTTC.